The rows below give T cell receptor beta chains drawn from one sample of a study of regulatory T cells in long-lasting Graves disease. TCRdb ran MiXCR on the multiplex PCR reads and lists one entry per CDR3 protein. The sample has 580,000 or so distinct CDR3 sequences, 15% to 20% seen once; the top ten hold around 12%. Another study also made use of these data, one on T cells in Graves' hyperthyroidism and ophthalmopathy.

The source material was peripheral blood mononuclear cells (PBMCs), sampled at new diagnosis, from a patient treated with antithyroid drugs. These receptors were taken from a man between 18 and 35 years old with Graves disease. The conserved cysteine and the conserved F or W are not part of the CDR3 here. Each record gives: V gene, J gene, CDR3 protein.

TRBV6-2/TRBV6-3	TRBJ2-3	ASTSGRAGADTQY
TRBV6-8	TRBJ1-3	ASSSRLREAGNTIY
TRBV7-9	TRBJ1-4	ASSPIPRGNEKLF
TRBV6-1	TRBJ1-1	ATVRDRGIEAF
TRBV30	TRBJ2-2	AWSGGRQAAGGELF
TRBV9	TRBJ2-7	ASSVEDGSRSYEQY
TRBV20-1	TRBJ1-5	SASSGDSNQPQH
TRBV18	TRBJ1-2	ASSHAGARNYGYT
TRBV6-1	TRBJ1-2	ASSEGQGKGGYT
TRBV29-1	TRBJ1-1	SVEVEGAQTEAF
TRBV11-1	TRBJ2-3	ASSLVRRSGRTDTQY
TRBV24-1	TRBJ2-1	ATSDGMDGQF
TRBV3-1	NA	ASSLRQASLYEQY
TRBV6-2/TRBV6-3	TRBJ2-1	ASSSTAGTSSYNEQF
TRBV20-1	TRBJ2-3	SARSGGTTDTQY
TRBV11-3	TRBJ2-3	ASSQRVTSTDTQY
TRBV19	TRBJ2-1	ASSKLAGGPSVGDEQF
TRBV12-3/TRBV12-4	TRBJ1-1	ASSLRGKEAF
TRBV5-1	TRBJ2-2	ASSPGQGAGTGELF
TRBV5-1	TRBJ2-7	ASSPWGGSSYEQY
TRBV19	TRBJ1-2	ASSIRHRLNYGYT
TRBV5-5	TRBJ2-3	ASSPPGLAGGPSDTQY
TRBV20-1	TRBJ2-7	SASEGAIHEQY